The clone carrying this T cell receptor beta chain was counted ten times or more. Antigen: not known. The data originate from a study of regulatory T cells in long-lasting Graves disease. General study points: Persistent Graves' patients showed less TCR diversity than newly diagnosed patients showed.

Time point specified: persistent/refractory GD, antithyroid drugs over 5 years with positive TRAb. RNA isolated from PBMCs was used to make the TCR library. Germline V gene sequence: CDR1 SNHLY, CDR2 FYNNEI. Trimming shortened V by 3 bases and J by 3 bases, and 14 bases separated the two germline ends. The CDR3 has 15 amino acids. Arm-PCR of CDR3 regions and iRepertoire HTBI primers were used to build TCR beta libraries. TCRdb reprocessed the multiplex PCR reads with MiXCR, giving one entry per CDR3 protein. In the table there are 300,000 to 350,000 distinct CDR3 sequences, 15% to 20% of which are singletons.

The TCR sequence derives from a female donor with Graves disease. The source was peripheral blood mononuclear cells (PBMCs), collected when the disease was refractory, from a patient treated with antithyroid drugs. This chain uses TRBV2 with TRBJ1-1, with a weak D call TRBD1 (5 bases). The DNA of the CDR3 is TGTGCCAGCAGTGAGGAATCAGGGTCATACACTGAAGCTTTCTTT. Translation gives CASSEESGSYTEAFF.